These 2 T cell receptor beta chains were all obtained from the same sample, sequenced in a study of cytomegalovirus exposure and HLA in healthy donors. The assay was immunoSEQ multiplex PCR, and TCRdb's table has in-frame clones only and misses some. This repertoire shows approximately 82,000 clones, roughly 96% found once; its top ten account for around 0.69%. The specimen sequenced was PBMCs. These receptors all come from a woman between 18 and 30 years old in good health and CMV-seronegative.

The chain recombines TRBV4-1 with TRBJ1-1; D possibly corresponds to TRBD1 (5 bases). The CDR3 sequence is 16 residues long. Trimming left V 1 base short and J 3 bases short, with 15 bases between. CDR1 MGHRA and CDR2 YSYEKL come from the germline V gene. CDR3 in DNA: TGCGCCAGCAGCCAAGGACCTCACGGGGGGGACACTGAAGCTTTCTTT. Its translation: CASSQGPHGGDTEAFF.

The chain uses TRBV6-4 and TRBJ2-1; 9 nucleotides agree with TRBD2. The CDR3 is made up of 15 amino acids. Trimming cost V 10 bases and J 3 bases; bases outside gene matches: 10. Germline V gene data show CDR1 as MRHNA and CDR2 as SNTAGT. CDR3 sequence: CATRMTSGLYNEQFF. DNA for the CDR3: TGTGCCACCAGAATGACTAGCGGACTCTACAATGAGCAGTTCTTC.